Presented here are 23 T cell receptor beta chains from one specimen sequenced in a study of CD8 T cells in ankylosing spondylitis (dated by TCRdb to between 2016 and 2019). The paper as a whole reports these results and caveats: A TCR beta motif made up of 7 to 9 highly homologous amino acid variants appeared to be characteristic of blood from ankylosing spondylitis patients.

Preparation of the library involved 5' RACE. Sequencing used an Illumina HiSeq 2500. Starting from the raw public reads, TCRdb applied fastp trimming at Q25, assembled clones with MiXCR and retained in-frame beta chains. Entries that share a CDR3 protein sequence are merged under the most common genes and DNA. This sample lists about 540,000 distinct CDR3 sequences; 12% were detected once. Around 7% of the sample belongs to the ten largest clones. Antigens of these TCRs are unknown. The sample was blood, either unsorted or a sorted T cell fraction (not recorded which). These receptor sequences come from a male donor with ankylosing spondylitis.

In this sample, this clonotype turned up many times. This chain connects TRBV5-1 to TRBJ2-7; tentative D call: TRBD2 (6 bases). The CDR3 is made up of 14 amino acids. Germline values: CDR1 SGHRS, CDR2 YFSETQ. Trimming took off 3 bases at V and 3 bases at J, with 13 bases between the two ends. CDR3 in amino acids: CASSSTRGYYEQYF. The CDR3 bases are TGCGCCAGCAGCTCTACTCGGGGGTACTACGAGCAGTACTTC.

The chain employs TRBV12-3 or TRBV12-4 and TRBJ1-1, with D possibly being TRBD1 (5 bases). Trimming pared 5 bases from V and 4 bases from J, leaving 14 bases between. The CDR3 runs 14 residues. The CDR3 protein is CASSTSGVGTEAFF. CDR3 sequence (DNA): TGTGCCAGCAGTACCTCGGGGGTCGGCACTGAAGCTTTCTTT.

V and J are TRBV20-1 and TRBJ2-3; TRBD2 agrees at 10 bases. This CDR3 has 15 amino acids. Trimming at V came to 6 bases and at J to 2 bases, leaving 8 bases not matched to a gene. Germline lookup yields CDR1 DFQATT and CDR2 SNEGSKA (reference sequence). In DNA, the CDR3 is TGCAGTGCCACAAGACTAGCGGGTCACACAGATACGCAGTATTTT. Its protein product is CSATRLAGHTDTQYF.

In its sample, this clonotype was seen many times. The J gene is TRBJ2-1, the V gene TRBV12-3 or TRBV12-4, with TRBD2 matching 11 bases. There are 18 residues in the CDR3. Germline trimming cut 7 bases from V and 2 bases from J; bases unmatched to any gene: 13. CDR3 nucleotides: TGTGCCAGCAAATCTCTGACTAGCGGGATCTACCCCTACAATGAGCAGTTCTTC. This gives the protein CASKSLTSGIYPYNEQFF.

The table lists this clonotype with a few counts. J is TRBJ1-2 and V is TRBV12-3 or TRBV12-4, with a tentative D call TRBD1 (5 bases). This CDR3 spans 13 amino acids. The germline V and J ends were trimmed by 6 bases and 4 bases, with 12 bases remaining between them. The CDR3 region has the DNA TGTGCCAGCAGACCCAGGGCAGGCTATGGCTACACCTTC. As protein: CASRPRAGYGYTF.

The chain joins TRBV9 to TRBJ2-5, with 8 bases lining up with TRBD1. V lost 0 bases, J lost 4 bases, and 8 bases stayed unmatched. The germline V gene encodes CDR1 SGDLS and CDR2 YYNGEE. This CDR3 spans 16 amino acids. The CDR3 DNA sequence: TGTGCCAGCAGCGTAGGAACAGGGGGATTTGTAGAGACCCAGTACTTC. It is translated as CASSVGTGGFVETQYF.

This clonotype was recorded a few times. The V and J genes are TRBV4-1 and TRBJ1-6; a possible D gene is TRBD1 (6 bases). V lost 0 bases and J 10 bases, leaving 13 bases between the germline ends. This CDR3 region has 15 residues. The V gene's germline CDR1 is MGHRA and CDR2 YSYEKL. The CDR3: CASSQEGRGSSPLHF. Here the CDR3 DNA reads TGCGCCAGCAGCCAAGAGGGCAGGGGATCCTCACCCCTCCACTTT.

This clonotype has more than one count but fewer than ten. CDR3 amino acids: CASRSLAGSNQPQHF. The CDR3 DNA follows: TGTGCCAGCAGATCTCTTGCGGGGAGCAATCAGCCCCAGCATTTT. V gene TRBV12-3 or TRBV12-4 combines with J gene TRBJ1-5; D unclear. The V and J ends lost 6 bases and 1 base respectively, with 13 bases between them. This CDR3 spans 15 amino acids.

This chain links TRBV25-1 with TRBJ2-3; D might be TRBD1 (6 bases). With 3 bases removed from V and 2 bases from J, the gap between germline ends came to 12 bases. CDR3 size: 15 residues. Germline values: CDR1 MGHDK, CDR2 SYGVNS. The CDR3 region has the DNA TGTGCCAGCAGTGACCCCGGACAGTCCACAGATACGCAGTATTTT. Translated, it gives CASSDPGQSTDTQYF.

The CDR3 DNA reads TGCAGTGCTAGCAACAGGCGGACTTATAGCAATCAGCCCCAGCATTTT. This encodes CSASNRRTYSNQPQHF. The chain is built from TRBV20-1 and TRBJ1-5; a weak D match, TRBD1 (5 bases). This CDR3 region has 16 residues. With 3 bases removed from V and 0 bases from J, the gap between germline ends came to 15 bases. Germline CDR1 is DFQATT and CDR2 is SNEGSKA (reference sequence).

This sequence joins TRBV5-1 and TRBJ2-3; 9 nucleotides agree with TRBD2. The ends lost 1 base at V and 4 bases at J; junction bases unmatched: 10. The germline V gene encodes CDR1 SGHRS and CDR2 YFSETQ. CDR3 length: 17 amino acids. The CDR3 here is CASSLIWLAGTPDTQYF. The CDR3 DNA is TGCGCCAGCAGCTTGATCTGGCTAGCGGGGACCCCAGATACGCAGTATTTT.

This clonotype was observed a handful of times. This chain links TRBV7-8 with TRBJ2-1; D remains unclear. V lost 0 bases and J 0 bases, leaving 6 bases between the germline ends. Looked up from germline, CDR1 is SGHVS and CDR2 is FQNEAQ. This CDR3 contains 15 residues. The DNA of the CDR3 is TGTGCCAGCAGCTTAGCATCCCTCTCCTACAATGAGCAGTTCTTC. Amino acid sequence: CASSLASLSYNEQFF.

Notes on this clonotype: The junction shows a germline mismatch at one end, possibly a read error. CDR3 DNA sequence: TGCGCCAGCAGTGAAGGGGGAGAGACCCAGTACTTC. Its protein is CASSEGGETQYF. The rearrangement links TRBV2 to TRBJ2-5; D is perhaps TRBD1 (6 bases). Germline CDR1 and CDR2: SNHLY and FYNNEI. The CDR3 covers 12 residues.

Only a few counts were recorded for this clonotype. CDR3 amino acids: CASSLASGVVGNEQFF. CDR3 sequence (DNA): TGTGCCAGCAGCTTAGCGTCGGGGGTGGTAGGCAATGAGCAGTTCTTC. The chain has TRBV7-2 and TRBJ2-1, with D maybe TRBD2 (6 bases). Trimming took 0 bases from V and 6 from J, leaving 15 bases between them. CDR1 and CDR2 from the germline V gene are SGHTA and FQGNSA. The CDR3 covers 16 residues. The full variable domain, its missing parts supplied by reference TRBV7-2 and TRBJ2-1, is GAGVSQSPSNKVTEKGKDVELRCDPISGHTALYWYRQSLGQGLEFLIYFQGNSAPDKSGLPSDRFSAERTGGSVSTLTIQRTQQEDSAVYLCASSLASGVVGNEQFFGPGTRLTVL.

The chain uses TRBV7-6 and TRBJ1-2; 10 bases are a match to TRBD1. V dropped 0 bases and J dropped 1; count of bases not matched to a gene: 11. Per germline, CDR1 SGHVS and CDR2 FNYEAQ. This CDR3 has 19 amino acids. The CDR3 DNA reads as TGTGCCAGCAGCTTAGCGCAGGACAGGGGGAAGGACTTTAACTATGGCTACACCTTC. Amino acid sequence: CASSLAQDRGKDFNYGYTF.

The genes are TRBV7-2 and TRBJ2-1; TRBD2 aligns across 7 bases. V lost 4 bases and J lost 6; bases outside the gene matches: 9. The CDR3 sequence is 15 residues long. Germline-derived CDR1 and CDR2 are SGHTA and FQGNSA. Here the CDR3 DNA reads TGTGCCAGCAGCTCCGGTCGAGGGAGGGCCAATGAGCAGTTCTTC. Residues: CASSSGRGRANEQFF.

The chain combines TRBV5-1 with TRBJ1-2; D unresolved. Germline CDR1 is SGHRS and CDR2 is YFSETQ. Deletions cut 0 bases from V and 4 bases from J, with 13 bases between. This CDR3 spans 15 amino acids. The CDR3 loop is CASSLEPGNPYGYTF. The CDR3 nucleotides read TGCGCCAGCAGCTTGGAACCAGGCAACCCCTATGGCTACACCTTC.

This clonotype has only a few counts. J is TRBJ1-4 and V is TRBV7-2; D is unclear. Germline CDR1 SGHTA, CDR2 FQGNSA. Trimming removed 3 bases from V and 7 bases from J, with 9 bases in between. The CDR3 is 13 amino acids. The CDR3 is CASSLERGEKLFF. CDR3 in DNA: TGTGCCAGCAGCTTGGAGCGCGGTGAAAAACTGTTTTTT.

The J gene is TRBJ2-7, the V gene TRBV27; D is uncertain. This CDR3 is built from 11 residues. Germline V lookup: CDR1 MNHEY, CDR2 SMNVEV (reference sequence). Trimming stripped 8 bases from V and 4 bases from J, with 9 bases between. The CDR3: CASGYIYEQYF. The CDR3 DNA is TGTGCCAGCGGTTACATTTACGAGCAGTACTTC.

This clonotype was counted between two and nine times. CDR3 bases: TGTGCCAGCATATCGGAGTCGGAAGCCAGCTCCTACAATGAGCAGTTCTTC. This codes for CASISESEASSYNEQFF. This chain connects TRBV28 to TRBJ2-1; no clear D. V gave up 7 bases and J gave up 0 bases, with 19 bases separating them. The CDR3 spans 17 residues. Germline lookup yields CDR1 MDHEN and CDR2 SYDVKM.

The chain links TRBV24-1 to TRBJ2-3; D possibly corresponds to TRBD1 (6 bases). Germline lookup yields CDR1 KGHDR and CDR2 SFDVKD. The CDR3 has 18 residues. Trimming left V 4 bases short and J 1 base short, with 20 bases between. The CDR3, as DNA: TGTGCCACCAGTGACCGAACACAGGGATGGTTGGGCACAGATACGCAGTATTTT. Translation: CATSDRTQGWLGTDTQYF.

This clonotype came up many times. The genes are TRBV7-9 and TRBJ1-1; D is unclear. This CDR3 contains 11 residues. V lost 2 bases, J lost 5 bases, and 3 bases lay in between. Germline lookup yields CDR1 SEHNR and CDR2 FQNEAQ (reference sequence). The CDR3 protein is CASSLKTEAFF. CDR3 nucleotides: TGTGCCAGCAGCTTAAAGACTGAAGCTTTCTTT.

The chain combines TRBV5-6 with TRBJ2-1, with D perhaps TRBD1 or TRBD2 (7 bases each). V dropped 3 bases and J dropped 7 bases, with 20 bases sitting between them. CDR3 length: 16 amino acids. Germline V gives CDR1 SGHDT, CDR2 YYEEEE. CDR3: CASSSQNRGGGNEQFF. For the CDR3, the DNA is TGTGCCAGCAGCTCGCAAAACAGGGGAGGGGGAAATGAGCAGTTCTTC.